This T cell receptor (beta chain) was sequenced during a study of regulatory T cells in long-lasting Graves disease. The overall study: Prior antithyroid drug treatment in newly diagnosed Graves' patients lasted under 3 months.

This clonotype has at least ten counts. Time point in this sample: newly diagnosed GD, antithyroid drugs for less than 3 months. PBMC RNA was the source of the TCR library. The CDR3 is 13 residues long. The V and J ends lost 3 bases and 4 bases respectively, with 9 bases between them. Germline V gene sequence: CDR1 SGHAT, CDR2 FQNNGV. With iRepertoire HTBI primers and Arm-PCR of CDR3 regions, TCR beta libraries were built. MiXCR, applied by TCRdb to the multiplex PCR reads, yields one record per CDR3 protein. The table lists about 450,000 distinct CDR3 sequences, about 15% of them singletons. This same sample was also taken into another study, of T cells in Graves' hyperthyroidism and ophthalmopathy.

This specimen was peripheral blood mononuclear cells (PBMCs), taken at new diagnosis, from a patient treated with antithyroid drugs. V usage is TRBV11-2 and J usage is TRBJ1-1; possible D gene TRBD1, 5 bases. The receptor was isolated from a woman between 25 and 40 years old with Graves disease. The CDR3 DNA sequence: TGTGCCAGCAGCTTCCAGGGAGCCACTGAAGCTTTCTTT. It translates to CASSFQGATEAFF. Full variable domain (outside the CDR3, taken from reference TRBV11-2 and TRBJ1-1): EAGVAQSPRYKIIEKRQSVAFWCNPISGHATLYWYQQILGQGPKLLIQFQNNGVVDDSQLPKDRFSAERLKGVDSTLKIQPAKLEDSAVYLCASSFQGATEAFFGQGTRLTVV.